This TCR beta chain was retrieved from a study of cytomegalovirus exposure and HLA in healthy donors. Study information: Among the approximately 400 donors who were genotyped, approximately 84% fell in the genetic ancestry cluster that is associated with self-reported Caucasian donors. Regarding the study as a whole: Follow-up analysis seemed to connect common viral pathogens with several of the most significant clusters identified. Later analysis associated a missense DCLRE1C variant with TCR beta V- and J-gene trimming.

Trimming stripped 6 bases from V and 7 bases from J, with 12 bases between. CDR1 is SQVTM, CDR2 ANQGSEA, per germline. This CDR3 contains 12 residues. PCR involved 60 Vbeta and 13 Jbeta primers. Method: immunoSEQ multiplex PCR; TCRdb's copy keeps in-frame clones and lacks some. The sample has about 61,000 clones, around 92% seen once. A note on this clone: The antigen is unknown.

V and J are TRBV29-1 and TRBJ2-2, with a tentative D call TRBD1 (6 bases). The sequencing sample was made of PBMCs. This receptor was taken from a man in his thirties or forties in good health and CMV-seropositive. Written as DNA, the CDR3 is TGCAGCGTCCAGGGGCTCGGCGGGGAGCTGTTTTTT. Protein: CSVQGLGGELFF.